These 14 T cell receptor beta chains share one sample of origin, sequenced in a study of blood T cell repertoires in COVID-19. Libraries were prepared by immunoSEQ multiplex PCR; TCRdb keeps only in-frame clonotypes and omits some of them. The sample yields 150,000 to 200,000 clones, roughly 85% seen once. Material for sequencing was peripheral blood. The receptor set was obtained from a human donor with acute or convalescent COVID-19. The donor label of this sample is uncertain.

The J gene is TRBJ1-5, the V gene TRBV6-1, with D possibly being TRBD1 (5 bases). Germline V CDR1 and CDR2: MNHNS, SASEGT. The CDR3 contains 15 residues. The germline V and J ends were trimmed by 1 base and 7 bases, with 14 bases remaining between them. The CDR3 region has the DNA TGTGCCAGCAGTGAAGTAGGGGATTCTTACCAGCCCCAGCATTTT. Its protein product is CASSEVGDSYQPQHF.

This clone has more than one count but fewer than ten. This chain uses TRBV10-3 with TRBJ1-1; unclear D gene. In germline, CDR1 is ENHRY, CDR2 SYGVKD. CDR3 length: 11 residues. V lost 9 bases and J 1 base, leaving 6 bases between the germline ends. The CDR3 protein is CAMRGNTEAFF. The CDR3 DNA reads as TGTGCCATGCGAGGGAACACTGAAGCTTTCTTT.

The rearrangement links TRBV21-1 to TRBJ1-4; TRBD1 reflects the table's D call only, with no check against the DNA. TRBV21-1 corresponds to a pseudogene. The CDR3 has 17 residues. CDR3 sequence: CASSKPGTGGSGEKLFF. The DNA for the CDR3 is TGTGCCAGCAGTAAACCCGGGACAGGGGGCTCGGGTGAAAAACTGTTTTTT.

The CDR3: CATSRVVGDRVYNEQFF. CDR3 in DNA: TGTGCCACCAGCAGAGTAGTTGGGGACAGGGTCTACAATGAGCAGTTCTTC. This sequence joins TRBV15 and TRBJ2-1, with 9 bases fitting TRBD1. The V and J ends lost 1 base and 3 bases, in that order; junction bases with no gene match: 7. The CDR3 is made up of 17 amino acids. Per the germline V gene, CDR1 is LNHNV and CDR2 is YYDKDF (reference sequence).

Only a few counts were recorded for this clone. The chain couples TRBV6-4 to TRBJ2-2; 9 bases agree with TRBD1. The V and J ends lost 11 bases and 5 bases, in that order; junction bases with no gene match: 6. Germline V CDR1 and CDR2: MRHNA, SNTAGT. The CDR3 consists of 13 residues. The CDR3 region is CAAGDRVTGELFF. The DNA of the CDR3 is TGTGCCGCCGGGGACAGGGTTACCGGGGAGCTGTTTTTT.

J is TRBJ1-1 and V is TRBV6-5; possibly TRBD1 for D (5 bases). Looked up from germline, CDR1 is MNHEY and CDR2 is SVGAGI. With 10 bases removed from V and 0 bases from J, the gap between germline ends came to 15 bases. The CDR3 extends over 14 amino acids. CDR3 DNA: TGTGCCACCAACGTGGGGCCGATGAACACTGAAGCTTTCTTT. Its translation: CATNVGPMNTEAFF.

The count of this clone is one. For the CDR3, the DNA is TGTGCCAGCAGCCAATCATGGGACAGGGGGCCAGATACGCAGTATTTT. Encoded protein: CASSQSWDRGPDTQYF. The chain couples TRBV3-1 (or the pseudogene TRBV3-2) to TRBJ2-3, with 12 bases identical to TRBD1. The CDR3 is 16 amino acids. V trimming: 2 bases; J trimming: 4 bases; junction bases outside the gene matches: 4. Germline V CDR1 and CDR2: LGHDT, YNNKEL (reference sequence).

This clone was detected only once. V gene TRBV5-1 combines with J gene TRBJ2-2; 9 bases line up with TRBD2. The CDR3 totals 17 residues. Germline V lookup: CDR1 SGHRS, CDR2 YFSETQ. V lost 1 base to trimming and J lost 4 bases; unmatched junction nucleotides: 8. The CDR3, as DNA: TGCGCCAGCAGCTTGCAGGGTGGCGGGGGGGCCACCGGGGAGCTGTTTTTT. Translated, it gives CASSLQGGGGATGELFF.

The chain employs TRBV7-2 and TRBJ2-4; 13 bases align to TRBD2. The germline CDR1 and CDR2 sequences are SGHTA and FQGNSA. CDR3 length: 17 amino acids. V shed 1 base and J 4 bases; nucleotides not matched to a gene: 4. The CDR3 DNA reads as TGTGCCAGCAGCTTAGATACTAGCGGGGGGGGTAAAAACATTCAGTACTTC. Protein: CASSLDTSGGGKNIQYF.

The CDR3 is CASSPAGTGLNYGYTF. In DNA form, the CDR3 reads TGCGCCAGCAGCCCCGCCGGGACAGGGCTTAACTATGGCTACACCTTC. The chain uses TRBV4-1 and TRBJ1-2; 9 bases align to TRBD1. J lost 1 base, V lost 4 bases, and 7 bases had no gene match. This CDR3 has 16 residues. Germline loops: CDR1 MGHRA, CDR2 YSYEKL.

This clone was counted only a few times. The chain is built from TRBV11-2 and TRBJ2-1; a weak D match, TRBD2 (6 bases). V lost 5 bases and J lost 5, with 10 bases in between. Germline CDR1 reads SGHAT; CDR2 reads FQNNGV. The CDR3 is 13 residues long. In DNA form, the CDR3 reads TGTGCCAGCAGCCCCGGGGGAAACAATGAGCAGTTCTTC. It codes for CASSPGGNNEQFF.

The chain carries TRBV6-2 or TRBV6-3 and TRBJ1-5, with D possibly TRBD1 on 6 matching bases. V was pared by 6 bases and J by 0 bases, with 12 bases between. Per the germline V gene, CDR1 is MNHEY and CDR2 is SVGEGT. The CDR3 contains 15 residues. The CDR3 bases are TGTGCCAGCAGCCCCCGGGACATTAGCAATCAGCCCCAGCATTTT. Encoded protein: CASSPRDISNQPQHF.

The chain combines TRBV28 with TRBJ2-6; tentative D call: TRBD1 (6 bases). V lost 5 bases to trimming and J lost 2 bases, with 22 bases between them. The CDR3 has 19 residues. In germline, CDR1 is MDHEN, CDR2 SYDVKM. CDR3: CASSPSPRGSYPGANVLTF. In DNA, the CDR3 is TGTGCCAGCAGTCCTAGCCCCAGGGGCTCCTACCCTGGGGCCAACGTCCTGACTTTC.

V usage is TRBV28 and J usage is TRBJ1-3; D not resolved. Germline V gene data show CDR1 as MDHEN and CDR2 as SYDVKM. There are 15 residues in the CDR3. With 2 bases removed from V and 3 bases from J, the gap between germline ends came to 11 bases. For the CDR3, the DNA is TGTGCCAGCAGTTTAGAGGGAATTGGTGGAAACACCATATATTTT. Translation gives CASSLEGIGGNTIYF.